The clone carrying this T cell receptor beta chain was detected ten times or more. The antigen is unknown. The CDR3 covers 11 residues. Per germline, CDR1 SNHLY and CDR2 FYNNEI. V shed 2 bases and J shed 8 bases, with 3 bases lying between them. This specimen comes from a study of T cells in Graves' hyperthyroidism and ophthalmopathy. Whole-study findings and limits: The model made its ophthalmopathy prediction, and onset followed a median around six months later. Among thyroid clonotypes expanded above 0.001, most also appeared in blood.

Using RNA transcripts as the source, TCR beta CDR3 regions were amplified. Primed by the HTBI set, a first-round RT-PCR was run on the TCR CDR3. One entry per CDR3 protein results from TCRdb running MiXCR on the multiplex PCR reads. Of 600,000 to 800,000 distinct CDR3 sequences detected, around 40% appear once; the ten largest clones hold 30% to 40%. The V call is TRBV2, the J call TRBJ1-4; D not resolved. This clonotype was sampled from a middle-aged woman with Graves' hyperthyroidism. Sequencing was carried out using blood. The DNA of the CDR3 is TGTGCCAGCAGTGAACTCGAAAAACTGTTTTTT. It yields the protein CASSELEKLFF.